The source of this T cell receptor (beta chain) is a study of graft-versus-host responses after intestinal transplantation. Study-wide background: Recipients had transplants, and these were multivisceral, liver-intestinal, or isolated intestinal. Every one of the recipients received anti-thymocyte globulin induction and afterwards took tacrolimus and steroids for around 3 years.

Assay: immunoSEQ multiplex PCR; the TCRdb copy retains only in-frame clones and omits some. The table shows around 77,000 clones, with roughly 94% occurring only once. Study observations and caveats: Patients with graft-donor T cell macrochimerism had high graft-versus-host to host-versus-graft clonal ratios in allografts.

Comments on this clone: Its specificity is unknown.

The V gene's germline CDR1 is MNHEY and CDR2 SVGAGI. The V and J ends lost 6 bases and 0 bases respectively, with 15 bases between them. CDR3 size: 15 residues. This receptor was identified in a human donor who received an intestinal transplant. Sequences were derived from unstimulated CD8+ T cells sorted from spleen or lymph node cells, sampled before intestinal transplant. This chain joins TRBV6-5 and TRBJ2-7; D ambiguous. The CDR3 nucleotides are TGTGCCAGCAGCCAAAGTGGTAGTTACTCCTACGAGCAGTACTTC. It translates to CASSQSGSYSYEQYF.